Listed below are T cell receptor beta chains from one sample, sequenced in a study of OX40 agonist ivuxolimab in advanced cancers. Method: immunoSEQ multiplex PCR; TCRdb's copy keeps in-frame clones and lacks some. The profile shows about 32,000 clones, roughly nine tenths of them singletons. The sequenced sample was CD4+ or CD8+ T cells sorted from blood, obtained in a trial of the OX40 agonist ivuxolimab. Receptors originate from an adult with an advanced solid tumor such as melanoma, head and neck, liver or kidney cancer. CDR3s include the opening cysteine and the closing phenylalanine or tryptophan. Each record gives: D gene, V gene, clone size, J gene, CDR3 protein, CDR3 DNA. The D gene is left open where the match is weak. Some rows have no size entry. The others give once, few or many, or a class for an expanded clone.

d_call: .
v_call: TRBV28
clone_size: .
j_call: TRBJ2-7
cdr3_aa: CASSFVSYEQYF
cdr3_nt: TGTGCCAGCAGTTTTGTAAGTTACGAGCAGTACTTC

d_call: .
v_call: TRBV7-6
clone_size: .
j_call: TRBJ2-1
cdr3_aa: CASSLTPNNEQFF
cdr3_nt: TGTGCCAGCAGCCTGACTCCTAACAATGAGCAGTTCTTC

d_call: .
v_call: TRBV2
clone_size: .
j_call: TRBJ1-1
cdr3_aa: CASSDIGTGNTEAFF
cdr3_nt: TGTGCCAGCAGTGATATAGGGACCGGGAACACTGAAGCTTTCTTT

d_call: TRBD1
v_call: TRBV25-1
clone_size: .
j_call: TRBJ2-7
cdr3_aa: CASGQGGEQYF
cdr3_nt: TGTGCCAGCGGACAGGGAGGCGAGCAGTACTTC

d_call: TRBD2
v_call: TRBV7-2
clone_size: .
j_call: TRBJ2-7
cdr3_aa: CASSTPGLAGPPRSYEQYF
cdr3_nt: TGTGCCAGCAGCACCCCCGGACTAGCGGGACCGCCAAGGTCCTACGAGCAGTACTTC

d_call: .
v_call: TRBV7-8
clone_size: once
j_call: TRBJ2-5
cdr3_aa: CASSLEGASRYF
cdr3_nt: TGTGCCAGCAGCTTAGAGGGCGCGTCCCGGTACTTC

d_call: .
v_call: TRBV5-1
clone_size: .
j_call: TRBJ1-4
cdr3_aa: CASFSGESSGEKLFF
cdr3_nt: TGCGCCAGCTTCTCAGGGGAATCTAGTGGTGAAAAACTGTTTTTT

d_call: .
v_call: TRBV7-9
clone_size: .
j_call: TRBJ1-1
cdr3_aa: CASVVGAGTEAFF
cdr3_nt: TGTGCCAGCGTTGTTGGAGCGGGCACTGAAGCTTTCTTT

d_call: .
v_call: TRBV19
clone_size: once
j_call: TRBJ2-1
cdr3_aa: CASSMGSGYYNEQFF
cdr3_nt: TGTGCCAGTAGTATGGGGAGCGGTTACTACAATGAGCAGTTCTTC

d_call: TRBD1
v_call: TRBV30
clone_size: .
j_call: TRBJ2-1
cdr3_aa: CAWSEQGDEQFF
cdr3_nt: TGTGCCTGGAGCGAGCAGGGGGATGAGCAGTTCTTC

d_call: TRBD1
v_call: TRBV7-6
clone_size: .
j_call: TRBJ1-4
cdr3_aa: CASSLGTGGLEKLFF
cdr3_nt: TGTGCCAGCAGCTTAGGGACAGGGGGCCTTGAAAAACTGTTTTTT

d_call: TRBD1
v_call: TRBV2
clone_size: .
j_call: TRBJ1-4
cdr3_aa: CASVKDRAHEKLFF
cdr3_nt: TGTGCCAGCGTAAAGGACAGGGCCCATGAAAAACTGTTTTTT

d_call: .
v_call: TRBV13
clone_size: .
j_call: TRBJ1-1
cdr3_aa: CASSSEEGTEAFF
cdr3_nt: TGTGCCAGCAGTTCCGAGGAGGGCACTGAAGCTTTCTTT

d_call: .
v_call: TRBV30
clone_size: .
j_call: TRBJ2-2
cdr3_aa: CAWSVPILGEFESGELFF
cdr3_nt: TGTGCCTGGAGTGTACCTATTTTGGGGGAATTCGAAAGCGGGGAGCTGTTTTTT

d_call: .
v_call: TRBV10-3
clone_size: .
j_call: TRBJ1-2
cdr3_aa: CAIQEAVRDGYTF
cdr3_nt: TGTGCCATCCAGGAGGCTGTCAGGGATGGCTACACCTTC

d_call: .
v_call: TRBV13
clone_size: .
j_call: TRBJ2-7
cdr3_aa: CASSLVRGREQYF
cdr3_nt: TGTGCCAGCAGCTTAGTTAGAGGGAGGGAGCAGTACTTC

d_call: TRBD1
v_call: TRBV30
clone_size: .
j_call: TRBJ1-2
cdr3_aa: CAWSEQGGYGYTF
cdr3_nt: TGTGCCTGGAGTGAACAGGGGGGCTATGGCTACACCTTC

d_call: .
v_call: TRBV7-9
clone_size: .
j_call: TRBJ2-7
cdr3_aa: CASSLVTSKDYEQYF
cdr3_nt: TGTGCCAGCAGCTTAGTAACATCCAAAGATTACGAGCAGTACTTC

d_call: .
v_call: TRBV19
clone_size: .
j_call: TRBJ1-2
cdr3_aa: CASTSDWDYGYTF
cdr3_nt: TGTGCCAGTACCTCGGACTGGGACTATGGCTACACCTTC

d_call: TRBD2
v_call: TRBV2
clone_size: .
j_call: TRBJ2-3
cdr3_aa: CASSRPREGGTDTQYF
cdr3_nt: TGTGCCAGCAGCCGTCCGCGGGAGGGTGGCACAGATACGCAGTATTTT

d_call: .
v_call: TRBV19
clone_size: .
j_call: TRBJ2-1
cdr3_aa: CASSIVSGPYNEQFF
cdr3_nt: TGTGCCAGTAGTATAGTAAGTGGCCCCTACAATGAGCAGTTCTTC

d_call: TRBD2
v_call: TRBV9
clone_size: .
j_call: TRBJ2-7
cdr3_aa: CASSVGGSPYEQYF
cdr3_nt: TGTGCCAGCAGCGTAGGCGGGAGCCCTTACGAGCAGTACTTC

d_call: .
v_call: TRBV7-9
clone_size: few
j_call: TRBJ1-1
cdr3_aa: CASSLARGSGAFF
cdr3_nt: TGTGCCAGCAGCTTAGCGCGGGGGTCAGGAGCTTTCTTT

d_call: .
v_call: TRBV7-9
clone_size: .
j_call: TRBJ2-5
cdr3_aa: CASSLDPRGETQYF
cdr3_nt: TGTGCCAGCAGCTTAGATCCTCGAGGAGAGACCCAGTACTTC

d_call: TRBD1
v_call: TRBV18
clone_size: once
j_call: TRBJ2-1
cdr3_aa: CASSPGTGQYNEQFF
cdr3_nt: TGTGCCAGCTCACCCGGGACAGGGCAATACAATGAGCAGTTCTTC

d_call: .
v_call: TRBV5-5
clone_size: .
j_call: TRBJ2-2
cdr3_aa: CASSWRLGELFF
cdr3_nt: TGTGCCAGCAGTTGGAGGCTTGGGGAGCTGTTTTTT

d_call: .
v_call: TRBV2
clone_size: .
j_call: TRBJ2-7
cdr3_aa: CASSEEGAGIYEQYF
cdr3_nt: TGTGCCAGCAGTGAAGAGGGGGCGGGAATCTACGAGCAGTACTTC

d_call: .
v_call: TRBV10-3
clone_size: .
j_call: TRBJ2-1
cdr3_aa: CAISGWGETPGIEQFF
cdr3_nt: TGTGCCATCAGTGGGTGGGGGGAGACCCCTGGGATTGAGCAGTTCTTC

d_call: TRBD2
v_call: TRBV19
clone_size: few
j_call: TRBJ2-1
cdr3_aa: CASSRVAGGLNEQFF
cdr3_nt: TGTGCCAGTAGTAGGGTAGCGGGAGGCCTGAATGAGCAGTTCTTC

d_call: .
v_call: TRBV4-1
clone_size: .
j_call: TRBJ2-1
cdr3_aa: CASRGSNEQFF
cdr3_nt: TGCGCCAGCCGGGGTAGTAATGAGCAGTTCTTC

d_call: TRBD1
v_call: TRBV13
clone_size: .
j_call: TRBJ2-7
cdr3_aa: CASGDRAYEQYF
cdr3_nt: TGTGCCAGCGGGGACAGGGCCTACGAGCAGTACTTC

d_call: TRBD2
v_call: TRBV28
clone_size: .
j_call: TRBJ2-7
cdr3_aa: CASSPGLARYEQYF
cdr3_nt: TGTGCCAGCAGTCCGGGACTAGCGAGGTACGAGCAGTACTTC

d_call: .
v_call: TRBV11-2
clone_size: .
j_call: TRBJ2-1
cdr3_aa: CASSLREGGVLNEQFF
cdr3_nt: TGTGCCAGCAGCTTAAGAGAGGGGGGGGTTCTCAATGAGCAGTTCTTC

d_call: .
v_call: TRBV5-6
clone_size: .
j_call: TRBJ2-7
cdr3_aa: CASSARWAGSIREQYF
cdr3_nt: TGTGCCAGCAGCGCCCGGTGGGCGGGATCGATTAGAGAGCAGTACTTC

d_call: TRBD1
v_call: TRBV28
clone_size: .
j_call: TRBJ2-7
cdr3_aa: CASASGTGLYEQYF
cdr3_nt: TGTGCCAGCGCCTCAGGGACAGGCCTCTACGAGCAGTACTTC

d_call: .
v_call: TRBV7-9
clone_size: .
j_call: TRBJ2-5
cdr3_aa: CASSPPLGVGETQYF
cdr3_nt: TGTGCCAGCAGCCCCCCCTTGGGGGTAGGAGAGACCCAGTACTTC

d_call: .
v_call: TRBV11-2
clone_size: .
j_call: TRBJ2-7
cdr3_aa: CASSSRGTNEQYF
cdr3_nt: TGTGCCAGCAGCTCCAGGGGAACCAACGAGCAGTACTTC

d_call: .
v_call: TRBV27
clone_size: .
j_call: TRBJ2-3
cdr3_aa: CASSADTLGSTDTQYF
cdr3_nt: TGTGCCAGCAGTGCCGACACCCTGGGGTCCACAGATACGCAGTATTTT

d_call: TRBD2
v_call: TRBV11-1
clone_size: .
j_call: TRBJ2-1
cdr3_aa: CASSSGTSDTTYNEQFF
cdr3_nt: TGTGCCAGCAGCTCCGGGACTAGCGACACTACCTACAATGAGCAGTTCTTC

d_call: .
v_call: TRBV7-8
clone_size: .
j_call: TRBJ2-1
cdr3_aa: CASSLEQVGQFF
cdr3_nt: TGTGCCAGCAGCTTAGAACAGGTGGGGCAGTTCTTC

d_call: .
v_call: TRBV5-4
clone_size: .
j_call: TRBJ2-2
cdr3_aa: CATVSSRNTGELFF
cdr3_nt: TGTGCCACCGTTTCGTCTCGGAACACCGGGGAGCTGTTTTTT

d_call: .
v_call: TRBV5-6
clone_size: .
j_call: TRBJ2-7
cdr3_aa: CASSPTSSRENSYEQYF
cdr3_nt: TGTGCCAGCAGCCCAACCTCTTCCCGCGAGAACTCCTACGAGCAGTACTTC

d_call: .
v_call: TRBV6-5
clone_size: .
j_call: TRBJ2-1
cdr3_aa: CASTPGGPPVDEQFF
cdr3_nt: TGTGCCAGCACCCCCGGGGGGCCCCCTGTGGATGAGCAGTTCTTC

d_call: .
v_call: TRBV7-8
clone_size: .
j_call: TRBJ1-1
cdr3_aa: CASSLMGPTEAFF
cdr3_nt: TGTGCCAGCAGCTTAATGGGGCCCACTGAAGCTTTCTTT

d_call: .
v_call: TRBV13
clone_size: once
j_call: TRBJ1-3
cdr3_aa: CASSVRLSGNTIYF
cdr3_nt: TGTGCCAGCAGTGTGCGTCTCTCTGGAAACACCATATATTTT

d_call: TRBD2
v_call: TRBV27
clone_size: .
j_call: TRBJ2-3
cdr3_aa: CASSFLAGGPDTQYF
cdr3_nt: TGTGCCAGCAGTTTTTTAGCGGGGGGGCCCGATACGCAGTATTTT

d_call: TRBD2
v_call: TRBV9
clone_size: .
j_call: TRBJ2-5
cdr3_aa: CASTPGLVVWETQYF
cdr3_nt: TGTGCCAGCACCCCGGGACTAGTGGTTTGGGAGACCCAGTACTTC